This T cell receptor beta chain stems from a study of vaccination effects on CD4 cells after COVID-19. Study-level information: Post-vaccine sampling took place a median of 72 days after the second dose. Notes on the study in general: Healthy vaccine recipients' vaccine-induced clones were almost all SARS-CoV-2 mono-reactive.

Generated by immunoSEQ multiplex PCR, the TCRdb table keeps only in-frame clones and is missing some. Among approximately 60,000 clones, nearly 80% were seen once, and the ten largest hold 3.5% to 5.5%. The CDR3 consists of 13 residues. Trimming stripped 2 bases from V and 5 bases from J, with 7 bases between. Germline V CDR1 and CDR2: MNHNS, SASEGT. As for this clone: The target antigen is unknown.

With more than nine days of culture completed, CD4+ T cells were isolated. Two-dose vaccination with either BNT162b2 or mRNA-1273 was given to the participants. This clonotype was obtained from a human donor who received a COVID-19 vaccine. Sequenced here: CD4+ T cells from PBMCs cultured without peptide, sampled after COVID-19 vaccination. The chain uses TRBV6-1 and TRBJ1-5; D gene unclear. The CDR3 bases are TGTGCCAGCAGTGAAAGGACCGATCAGCCCCAGCATTTT. Protein product: CASSERTDQPQHF.